The clone carrying this T cell receptor beta chain was counted ten times or more. Amplification of TCR alpha and beta CDR3 regions from RNA used iRepertoire nested multiplex PCR. For one-step reverse transcription and amplification, about 90-450 ng of tissue mRNA or PBMC total RNA was used. TCRdb fed the multiplex PCR reads into MiXCR, producing one record per CDR3 protein. The table shows over 90,000 distinct CDR3 sequences, with about 30% occurring only once. The data belong to a study of glioma-infiltrating T cells. The germline gives CDR1 SNHLY, CDR2 FYNNEI. The germline V and J ends were trimmed by 6 bases and 10 bases, with 16 bases remaining between them. This CDR3 has 14 amino acids.

This rearrangement joins TRBV2 to TRBJ1-6, with a tentative D call TRBD1 (6 bases). The sequenced sample consisted of glioma tissue, nonneoplastic brain tissue, or PBMCs (not recorded which). The sequence derives from a human donor with low-grade glioma or glioblastoma, undergoing nonglioma brain surgery, or in good health (not recorded which). Here the CDR3 reads CASRSGTTASPLHF. In DNA, the CDR3 is TGTGCCAGCAGGTCCGGGACAACAGCGTCACCCCTCCACTTT.